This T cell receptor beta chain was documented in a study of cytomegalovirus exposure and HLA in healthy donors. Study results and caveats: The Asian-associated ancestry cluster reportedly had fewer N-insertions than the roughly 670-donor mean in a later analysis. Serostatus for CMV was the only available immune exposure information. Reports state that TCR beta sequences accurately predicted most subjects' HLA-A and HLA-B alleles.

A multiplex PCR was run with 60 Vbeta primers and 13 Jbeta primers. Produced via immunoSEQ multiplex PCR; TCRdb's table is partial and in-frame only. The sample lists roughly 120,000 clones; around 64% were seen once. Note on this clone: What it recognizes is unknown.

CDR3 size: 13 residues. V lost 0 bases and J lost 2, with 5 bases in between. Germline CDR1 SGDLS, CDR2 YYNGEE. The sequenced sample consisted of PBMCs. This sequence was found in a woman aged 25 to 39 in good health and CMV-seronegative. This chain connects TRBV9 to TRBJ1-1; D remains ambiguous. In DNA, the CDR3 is TGTGCCAGCAGCGTAGCAACTAACACTGAAGCTTTCTTT. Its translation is CASSVATNTEAFF.